What follows are 6 T cell receptor beta chains derived from one specimen sequenced in a study of T cell responses to AZD1222 COVID-19 vaccine. TCRdb keeps only in-frame clones here, not all; method: immunoSEQ multiplex PCR. The profile shows about 31,000 clones, more than 75% of them singletons. The sample consisted of peripheral blood, taken 28 days after the second AZD1222 dose. These receptors were obtained from an adult who received the AZD1222 COVID-19 vaccine.

The DNA of the CDR3 is TGCGCCAGCAGCCACCAGAGACAGGGTCTTGGCTCACCCCTCCACTTT. This gives the protein CASSHQRQGLGSPLHF. The chain joins TRBV4-1 to TRBJ1-6; TRBD1 matches at 7 bases. This CDR3 is built from 16 residues. V was pared by 3 bases and J by 10 bases, with 12 bases of the junction left unmatched. CDR1 and CDR2 (germline): MGHRA, YSYEKL.

This chain joins TRBV5-1 and TRBJ2-2; TRBD2 agrees at 9 bases. The junction had 6 bases not matched to a gene; V was cut back by 2 bases and J by 7 bases. Germline V CDR1 and CDR2: SGHRS, YFSETQ. This CDR3 contains 15 residues. The CDR3 nucleotides read TGCGCCAGCAGCTTCGACTCGCGGGGGGGCGGGGAGCTGTTTTTT. It yields the protein CASSFDSRGGGELFF.

The chain is built from TRBV18 and TRBJ1-2, with D tentatively TRBD1 (6 bases). The CDR3 is 13 residues long. Trimming cost V 2 bases and J 6 bases, with 10 bases left between them. CDR1 is KGHSH, CDR2 LQKENI, per germline. This chain's CDR3 is CASSPGQTNGYTF. The CDR3 DNA follows: TGTGCCAGCTCACCAGGACAGACCAATGGCTACACCTTC.

The J gene is TRBJ2-5, the V gene TRBV7-2; TRBD2 agrees at 8 bases. Germline lookup yields CDR1 SGHTA and CDR2 FQGNSA. V shed 4 bases, J shed 5 bases, and the junction held 6 bases outside the gene matches. The CDR3 loop spans 14 amino acids. The CDR3 DNA follows: TGTGCCAGCAGCTCTGGACTAGCCGGGGAGACCCAGTACTTC. Translation gives CASSSGLAGETQYF. Based on the CDR3 plus reference TRBV7-2 and TRBJ2-5, the full variable domain is GAGVSQSPSNKVTEKGKDVELRCDPISGHTALYWYRQSLGQGLEFLIYFQGNSAPDKSGLPSDRFSAERTGGSVSTLTIQRTQQEDSAVYLCASSSGLAGETQYFGPGTRLLVL.

The rearrangement links TRBV12-3 or TRBV12-4 to TRBJ2-1; 7 nucleotides align to TRBD1. V was clipped by 5 bases and J by 10 bases; unmatched bases: 2. The CDR3 is 11 residues long. CDR3 nucleotide sequence: TGTGCCAGCAGTCCGACAGGGGAGCAGTTCTTC. This sequence encodes CASSPTGEQFF.

The CDR3 DNA reads as TGTGCCAGCAGCTACCGTCAGGGGGCAGGAGGCTACGAGCAGTACTTC. It translates to CASSYRQGAGGYEQYF. The gene calls are TRBV6-5 and TRBJ2-7; 8 nucleotides line up with TRBD1. The CDR3 has 16 residues. V lost 6 bases and J lost 3; bases outside the gene matches: 13. Germline V gives CDR1 MNHEY, CDR2 SVGAGI.